Listed here is a single TCR beta chain. The CDR3 spans 15 residues. Germline V gene sequence: CDR1 SQVTM, CDR2 ANQGSEA. V lost 3 bases and J lost 6; bases outside the gene matches: 10. Profiling relied on immunoSEQ multiplex PCR, and the TCRdb table lists in-frame clones only, not all of them. The data show 250,000 or so clones, about nine tenths seen once. This record belongs to a study of blood T cell repertoires in COVID-19. Enrollees, roughly 18 to 89 years old, lived in fewer than 25 US areas. Assignment of participants to cohorts was predicated upon participant-reported clinical history. The sequencing input was PBMCs or T cells enriched from blood (not recorded which). The gene calls are TRBV29-1 and TRBJ2-7; 11 bases are shared with TRBD1. The receptor was isolated from a man between 40 and 49 years old who had recovered from COVID-19. DNA for the CDR3: TGCAGCGTTGATCGTGGGACAGGGGGATATGCCGAGCAGTACTTC. Protein: CSVDRGTGGYAEQYF.